These 23 T cell receptor beta chains originate from one sample sequenced in a study of graft-versus-host responses after intestinal transplantation. Generated by immunoSEQ multiplex PCR, the TCRdb table keeps only in-frame clones and is missing some. Seen here are over 40,000 clones, around 85% observed once, and the top ten hold around 0.48%. These TCRs are of unknown antigen specificity. Here the sequenced sample was unstimulated CD4+ T cells sorted from spleen or lymph node cells, taken before transplant. All receptors derive from a human donor who was the organ donor for an intestinal transplant.

V gene TRBV6-5 combines with J gene TRBJ1-5; unclear D gene. The CDR3 length is 13 residues. V gave up 0 bases and J gave up 7 bases, with 7 bases separating them. From germline, CDR1 is MNHEY and CDR2 SVGAGI. CDR3 protein: CASSYSADQPQHF. The CDR3 coding sequence is TGTGCCAGCAGTTACTCCGCAGACCAGCCCCAGCATTTT.

This clone was detected only a few times. The J gene is TRBJ1-1, the V gene TRBV6-5; D may be TRBD1 (6 bases). With 6 bases removed from V and 5 bases from J, the gap between germline ends came to 16 bases. This CDR3 is 14 amino acids long. Germline CDR1 and CDR2: MNHEY and SVGAGI. CDR3 bases: TGTGCCAGCAGCCGGACCAGGGGTGGGACTGAAGCTTTCTTT. Its translation: CASSRTRGGTEAFF.

The chain couples TRBV29-1 to TRBJ2-5; D ambiguous. This CDR3 comprises 10 residues. CDR1 and CDR2 (germline): SQVTM, ANQGSEA. Trimming removed 3 bases from V and 5 bases from J, with 4 bases in between. CDR3 nucleotide sequence: TGCAGCGTTGAGAGGGAGACCCAGTACTTC. Amino acid sequence: CSVERETQYF.

The chain carries TRBV18 and TRBJ1-6; maybe TRBD1 (5 bases). Germline CDR1 KGHSH, CDR2 LQKENI. This CDR3 region has 17 residues. V dropped 2 bases and J dropped 1 base, with 12 bases sitting between them. CDR3 in DNA: TGTGCCAGCTCACCAGTCCAGGGAAAATCCTATAATTCACCCCTCCACTTT. This gives the protein CASSPVQGKSYNSPLHF.

A remark on this clone: A read error may produce the germline difference seen at one junction end. V is TRBV20-1 and J is TRBJ2-2; D perhaps matches TRBD2 (5 bases). CDR3 length: 10 amino acids. CDR1 and CDR2 from the germline V gene are DFQATT and SNEGSKA (reference sequence). The CDR3 nucleotides read TGCAGTGCTAGACACCGGGGAGCTGTTTTT. Its protein product is CSARHRGAVF.

The V call is TRBV6-5, the J call TRBJ1-3; D is ambiguous. Trimming pared 2 bases from V and 1 base from J, leaving 6 bases between. The V gene's germline CDR1 is MNHEY and CDR2 SVGAGI. This CDR3 region has 14 residues. This chain's CDR3 is CASSYLKSGNTIYF. CDR3 nucleotide sequence: TGTGCCAGCAGTTACCTAAAGTCTGGAAACACCATATATTTT.

This clone was picked up a small number of times. This rearrangement joins TRBV4-1 to TRBJ2-7; 11 nucleotides line up with TRBD2. Germline loops: CDR1 MGHRA, CDR2 YSYEKL. This CDR3 spans 16 amino acids. J was trimmed by 5 bases and V by 3 bases; bases with no gene match: 9. The CDR3 DNA is TGCGCCAGCAGCCAGAAAAGCCTAGCGGGGGGAAACGAGCAGTACTTC. It encodes CASSQKSLAGGNEQYF.

The chain carries TRBV2 and TRBJ2-3; 8 bases are a match to TRBD2. The trim removed 4 bases at V and 1 base at J, leaving 7 bases unmatched. The CDR3 extends over 16 amino acids. The V gene's germline CDR1 is SNHLY and CDR2 FYNNEI. The CDR3 protein is CASSVLAGGRTDTQYF. The CDR3 DNA follows: TGTGCCAGCAGTGTCCTAGCGGGTGGCCGCACAGATACGCAGTATTTT.

A single count supports this clone. The V gene is TRBV2, the J gene TRBJ2-7; either TRBD1 or TRBD2 may supply D (5 bases each). Germline CDR1 SNHLY, CDR2 FYNNEI. Trimming took 3 bases from V and 2 from J, leaving 14 bases between them. The CDR3 has 15 residues. The CDR3: CASSDFRDATYEQYF. The CDR3 nucleotides read TGTGCCAGCAGTGACTTCCGGGACGCAACCTACGAGCAGTACTTC.

The chain links TRBV14 to TRBJ2-1; 9 positions match TRBD2. Trimming took 0 bases from V and 7 from J; bases not matched to a gene: 13. Germline CDR1 SGHDN, CDR2 FVKESK. CDR3 size: 18 residues. The CDR3 here is CASSQDLIGGGAMNEQFF. For the CDR3, the DNA is TGTGCCAGCAGCCAAGATCTTATTGGCGGGGGGGCGATGAATGAGCAGTTCTTC.

The chain combines TRBV2 with TRBJ2-7, with D unclear. Trimming took 7 bases from V and 0 from J, leaving 7 bases between them. CDR3 length: 12 residues. CDR1 and CDR2 from the germline V gene are SNHLY and FYNNEI. DNA for the CDR3: TGTGCCAGCATGCGTCGCTCCTACGAGCAGTACTTC. Its protein is CASMRRSYEQYF.

The chain couples TRBV6-1 to TRBJ1-3, with 9 bases identical to TRBD1. V shed 7 bases, J shed 2 bases, and the junction held 3 bases outside the gene matches. Germline lookup yields CDR1 MNHNS and CDR2 SASEGT. The CDR3 covers 14 residues. CDR3 sequence: CASIRQGAGNTIYF. The CDR3 DNA sequence: TGTGCCAGCATCAGACAGGGGGCTGGAAACACCATATATTTT.

The gene calls are TRBV18 and TRBJ1-3; D remains ambiguous. The germline V and J ends were trimmed by 6 bases and 2 bases, with 14 bases remaining between them. The CDR3 is made up of 15 amino acids. Per the germline V gene, CDR1 is KGHSH and CDR2 is LQKENI. The CDR3 sequence: CASSPWTEPGNTIYF. In DNA, the CDR3 is TGTGCCAGCTCTCCTTGGACTGAACCTGGAAACACCATATATTTT. The full variable domain, in which reference TRBV18 and TRBJ1-3 provide the parts outside the CDR3, is NAGVMQNPRHLVRRRGQEARLRCSPMKGHSHVYWYRQLPEEGLKFMVYLQKENIIDESGMPKERFSAEFPKEGPSILRIQQVVRGDSAAYFCASSPWTEPGNTIYFGEGSWLTVV.

V is TRBV7-6 and J is TRBJ2-5; D might be TRBD1 or TRBD2, each matching 6 bases. The V gene lost 10 bases and the J gene lost 5 bases, with 14 bases spanning the gap. The CDR3 sequence is 12 residues long. Germline V gene data show CDR1 as SGHVS and CDR2 as FNYEAQ. The CDR3 reads CATQRGAETQYF. CDR3 nucleotides: TGTGCCACTCAAAGGGGGGCGGAGACCCAGTACTTC. Using reference TRBV7-6 and TRBJ2-5 for the parts outside the CDR3, the full variable domain is GAGVSQSPRYKVTKRGQDVALRCDPISGHVSLYWYRQALGQGPEFLTYFNYEAQQDKSGLPNDRFSAERPEGSISTLTIQRTEQRDSAMYRCATQRGAETQYFGPGTRLLVL.

CDR3 protein: CASSLRAGGADGYTF. The CDR3 DNA sequence: TGTGCCAGCTCACTGAGAGCAGGGGGCGCGGATGGCTACACCTTC. The chain combines TRBV18 with TRBJ1-2, with TRBD1 identical over 8 bases. The V gene's germline CDR1 is KGHSH and CDR2 LQKENI. Trimming cost V 4 bases and J 6 bases; bases outside gene matches: 10. The CDR3 has 15 residues. The variable domain in full, with the rest retrieved from reference TRBV18 and TRBJ1-2, is NAGVMQNPRHLVRRRGQEARLRCSPMKGHSHVYWYRQLPEEGLKFMVYLQKENIIDESGMPKERFSAEFPKEGPSILRIQQVVRGDSAAYFCASSLRAGGADGYTFGSGTRLTVV.

V usage is TRBV6-6 and J usage is TRBJ2-5, with D maybe TRBD1 (5 bases). Germline CDR1 reads MNHNY; CDR2 reads SVGAGI (reference sequence). This CDR3 region has 11 residues. Trimming stripped 6 bases from V and 7 bases from J, with 9 bases between. The CDR3 loop is CASSYQGTQYF. The CDR3, as DNA: TGTGCCAGCAGCTACCAGGGGACCCAGTACTTC.

CDR3: CASSLNPTGVRDTQYF. The CDR3, as DNA: TGTGCCAGCAGCTTAAACCCGACAGGGGTGAGGGATACGCAGTATTTT. The chain has TRBV7-2 and TRBJ2-3; the match to TRBD1 covers 8 bases. Germline trimming cut 2 bases from V and 6 bases from J; bases unmatched to any gene: 10. CDR3 length: 16 residues. CDR1 SGHTA and CDR2 FQGNSA come from the germline V gene.

This clone was found once. This chain connects TRBV19 to TRBJ1-2; D unclear. CDR1 is LNHDA and CDR2 is SQIVND in the germline V gene (reference sequence). The CDR3 extends over 12 amino acids. Trimming cost V 5 bases and J 4 bases, with 8 bases left between them. CDR3 sequence: CASSAAPYGYTF. Written as DNA, the CDR3 is TGTGCCAGTAGTGCAGCGCCCTATGGCTACACCTTC.

The CDR3 here is CASSLGSGGETQYF. The CDR3 DNA is TGTGCCAGCAGTTTAGGGAGTGGAGGAGAGACCCAGTACTTC. The chain combines TRBV27 with TRBJ2-5; tentative D call: TRBD2 (5 bases). Germline assignment: CDR1 MNHEY and CDR2 SMNVEV (reference sequence). The CDR3 totals 14 residues. V was pared by 2 bases and J by 4 bases, with 11 bases between.

The chain recombines TRBV5-1 with TRBJ2-7; 13 bases are shared with TRBD2. The length of the CDR3 is 15 residues. Germline CDR1 SGHRS, CDR2 YFSETQ. V lost 4 bases, J lost 2 bases, and 3 bases stayed unmatched. The CDR3 sequence: CASSRGLAGTYEQYF. Here the CDR3 DNA reads TGCGCCAGCAGCCGGGGACTAGCGGGGACCTACGAGCAGTACTTC. The full variable domain, in which reference TRBV5-1 and TRBJ2-7 provide the parts outside the CDR3, is KAGVTQTPRYLIKTRGQQVTLSCSPISGHRSVSWYQQTPGQGLQFLFEYFSETQRNKGNFPGRFSGRQFSNSRSEMNVSTLELGDSALYLCASSRGLAGTYEQYFGPGTRLTVT.

The J gene is TRBJ2-2, the V gene TRBV7-9; no definite D call. The ends were cut back, 5 bases at V and 2 bases at J, with 15 bases in the middle. Germline CDR1 is SEHNR and CDR2 is FQNEAQ (reference sequence). The CDR3 extends over 16 amino acids. CDR3 protein: CASSLPGSLNTGELFF. DNA of the CDR3: TGTGCCAGCAGCCTCCCCGGGTCACTAAACACCGGGGAGCTGTTTTTT.

The J gene is TRBJ2-3, the V gene TRBV29-1, with TRBD2 matching 10 bases. CDR1 and CDR2 from the germline V gene are SQVTM and ANQGSEA. V was clipped by 2 bases and J by 1 base; unmatched bases: 3. The CDR3 is 15 amino acids. DNA for the CDR3: TGCAGCGTTGAAAGCGGGGGGGCACGCACAGATACGCAGTATTTT. It yields the protein CSVESGGARTDTQYF.

This clone has only one observation. The V call is TRBV25-1, the J call TRBJ1-1, with unresolved D. The CDR3 has 14 amino acids. Germline assignment: CDR1 MGHDK and CDR2 SYGVNS. Trimming removed 4 bases at V and 0 bases at J, with 9 bases between. CDR3 residues: CASSVSVLNTEAFF. The CDR3 DNA follows: TGTGCCAGCAGTGTGTCCGTTTTGAACACTGAAGCTTTCTTT.